This T cell receptor beta chain was captured by sequencing in a study of shared clonotypes between healthy human individuals. Some clones are missing from TCRdb's copy, which holds only in-frame ones; the method was immunoSEQ multiplex PCR. The table includes about 1.5 million clones, approximately 97% detected once. This CDR3 region has 14 residues. Per germline, CDR1 SGHDT and CDR2 YYEEEE. J was trimmed by 6 bases and V by 4 bases; bases with no gene match: 4. A split of CD4+ cells into CD45RA+ naive and CD45RA-negative memory subsets was performed. The specimen was naive CD4+ T cells sorted from blood. The subset denotes: CD45RA+ positively selected. The sequence was collected from a man younger than 40 in good health. The V call is TRBV5-6, the J call TRBJ1-4; TRBD1 matches at 9 bases. The CDR3 is CASSLTGGDEKLFF. CDR3 DNA sequence: TGTGCCAGCAGCCTCACAGGGGGCGATGAAAAACTGTTTTTT.